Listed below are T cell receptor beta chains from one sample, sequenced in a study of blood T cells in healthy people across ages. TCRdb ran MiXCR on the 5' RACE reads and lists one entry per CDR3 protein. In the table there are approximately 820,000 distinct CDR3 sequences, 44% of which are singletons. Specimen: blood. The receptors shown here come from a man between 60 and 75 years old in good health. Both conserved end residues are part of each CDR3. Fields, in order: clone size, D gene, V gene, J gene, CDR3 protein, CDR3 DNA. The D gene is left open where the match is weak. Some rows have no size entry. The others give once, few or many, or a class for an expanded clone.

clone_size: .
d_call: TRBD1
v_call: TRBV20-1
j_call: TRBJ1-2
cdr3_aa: CSAPDRGGYGYTF
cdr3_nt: TGCAGTGCTCCGGACAGGGGAGGCTATGGCTACACCTTC

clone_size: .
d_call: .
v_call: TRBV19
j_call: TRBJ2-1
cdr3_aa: CASTTSAGARNHEQFF
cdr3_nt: TGTGCCAGTACCACCAGCGCGGGGGCCCGGAACCATGAGCAGTTCTTC

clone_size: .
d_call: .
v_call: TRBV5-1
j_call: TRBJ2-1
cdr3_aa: CASSLTGDSYNEQFF
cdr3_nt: TGTGCCAGCAGCTTAACGGGGGACAGCTACAATGAGCAGTTCTTC

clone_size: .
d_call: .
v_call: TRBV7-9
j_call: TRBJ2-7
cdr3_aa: CASSPHDGRLVLLEQYF
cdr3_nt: TGTGCCAGCAGTCCCCACGACGGTCGGTTGGTCCTACTAGAGCAGTACTTC

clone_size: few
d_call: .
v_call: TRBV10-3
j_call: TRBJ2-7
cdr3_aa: CAISRGEGGYEQYF
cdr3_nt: TGTGCCATCAGCCGAGGGGAGGGGGGCTACGAGCAGTACTTC

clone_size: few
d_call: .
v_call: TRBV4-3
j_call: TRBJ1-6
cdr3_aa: CASSQDSDSGVSPLHF
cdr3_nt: TGCGCCAGCAGCCAAGATAGCGACAGTGGGGTATCACCCCTCCACTTT

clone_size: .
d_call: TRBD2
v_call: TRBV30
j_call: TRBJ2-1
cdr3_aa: CAWSVAGGRVEQFF
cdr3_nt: TGTGCCTGGAGTGTTGCGGGGGGGCGGGTTGAGCAGTTCTTC

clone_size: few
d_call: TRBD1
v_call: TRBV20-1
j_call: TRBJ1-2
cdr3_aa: CSARSIMGTGTGARFDGYTF
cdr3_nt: TGCAGTGCTAGAAGTATCATGGGGACCGGGACAGGTGCTCGGTTCGATGGCTACACCTTC

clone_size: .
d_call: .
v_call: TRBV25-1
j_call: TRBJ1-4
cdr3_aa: CASSEVSGSEKLFF
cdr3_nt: TGTGCCAGCAGTGAGGTGTCAGGGAGTGAAAAACTGTTTTTT

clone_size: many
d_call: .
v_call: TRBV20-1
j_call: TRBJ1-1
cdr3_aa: CSASRGRAEAFF
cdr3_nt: TGCAGTGCTAGTAGGGGCAGGGCTGAAGCTTTCTTT

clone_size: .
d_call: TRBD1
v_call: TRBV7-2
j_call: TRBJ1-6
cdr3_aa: CASSLTGGTYNSPLHF
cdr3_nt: TGTGCCAGCAGCTTGACAGGGGGTACTTATAATTCACCCCTCCACTTT

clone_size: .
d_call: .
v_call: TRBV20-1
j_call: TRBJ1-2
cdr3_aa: CSVPQGQGNLYGYTF
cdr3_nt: TGCAGCGTACCCCAGGGTCAGGGCAACCTCTATGGCTACACCTTC

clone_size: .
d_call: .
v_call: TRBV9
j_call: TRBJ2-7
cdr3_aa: CASSVSGSSYNEQYF
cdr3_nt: TGTGCCAGCAGCGTATCGGGGAGCTCCTACAATGAGCAGTACTTC

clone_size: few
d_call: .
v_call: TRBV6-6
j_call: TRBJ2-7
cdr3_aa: CASSYSQASYEQYF
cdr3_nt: TGTGCCAGCAGTTACTCCCAAGCGTCCTACGAGCAGTACTTC

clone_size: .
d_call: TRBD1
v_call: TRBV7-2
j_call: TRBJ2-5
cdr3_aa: CASSSRGDSQETQYF
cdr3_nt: TGTGCCAGCAGCTCAAGAGGGGACAGCCAAGAGACCCAGTACTTC

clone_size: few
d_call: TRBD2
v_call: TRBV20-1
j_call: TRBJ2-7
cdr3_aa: CSAMAGGSYEQYF
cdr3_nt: TGCAGTGCTATGGCGGGGGGTTCCTACGAGCAGTACTTC

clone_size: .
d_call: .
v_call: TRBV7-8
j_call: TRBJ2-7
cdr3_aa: CASSFTRRDSYEQYF
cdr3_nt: TGTGCCAGCAGCTTTACGCGACGGGACTCCTACGAGCAGTACTTC

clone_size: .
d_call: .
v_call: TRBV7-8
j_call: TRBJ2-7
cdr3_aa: CASSLTGLSSYEQYF
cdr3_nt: TGTGCCAGCAGCTTAACAGGGCTGAGTTCCTACGAGCAGTACTTC

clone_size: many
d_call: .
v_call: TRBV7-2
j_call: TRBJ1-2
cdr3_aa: CASSQTPPQGNGYTF
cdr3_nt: TGTGCCAGCAGCCAAACCCCCCCCCAGGGGAATGGCTACACCTTC

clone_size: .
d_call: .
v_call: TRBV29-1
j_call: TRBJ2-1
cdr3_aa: CSVDARINNEQFF
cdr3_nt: TGCAGCGTTGATGCCAGGATTAATAATGAGCAGTTCTTC

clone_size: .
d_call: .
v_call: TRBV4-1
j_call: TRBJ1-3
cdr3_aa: CASSQGTASGNTIYF
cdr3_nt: TGCGCCAGCAGCCAAGGGACAGCCTCTGGAAACACCATATATTTT

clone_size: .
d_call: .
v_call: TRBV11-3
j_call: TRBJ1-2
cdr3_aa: CASSARTGFYGCTF
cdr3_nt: TGTGCCAGCAGCGCCCGTACAGGCTTCTATGGCTGCACCTTC

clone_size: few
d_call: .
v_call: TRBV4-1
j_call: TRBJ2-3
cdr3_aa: CASSHRGTSTDTQYF
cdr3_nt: TGTGCCAGCAGCCACCGGGGGACATCCACAGATACGCAGTATTTT

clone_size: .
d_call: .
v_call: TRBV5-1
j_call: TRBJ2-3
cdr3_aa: CASSPGTNTDTQYF
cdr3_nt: TGCGCCAGCAGCCCCGGGACGAACACAGATACGCAGTATTTT

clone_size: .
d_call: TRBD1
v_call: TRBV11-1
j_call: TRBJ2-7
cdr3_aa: CASSGWTGAYEQYF
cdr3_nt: TGTGCCAGCAGCGGCTGGACAGGGGCCTACGAGCAGTACTTC

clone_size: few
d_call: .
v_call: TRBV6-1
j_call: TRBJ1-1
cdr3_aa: CASMEVYTEAFF
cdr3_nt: TGTGCCAGCATGGAGGTTTACACTGAAGCTTTCTTT

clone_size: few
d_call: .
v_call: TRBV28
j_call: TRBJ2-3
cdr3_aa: CASSLGFSGTDTQYF
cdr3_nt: TGTGCCAGCAGTTTGGGTTTTAGCGGCACAGATACGCAGTATTTT

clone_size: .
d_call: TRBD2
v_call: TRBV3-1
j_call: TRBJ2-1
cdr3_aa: CASSQDKGTSGYNEQFF
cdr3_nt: TGTGCCAGCAGCCAAGATAAAGGGACTAGCGGATACAATGAGCAGTTCTTC

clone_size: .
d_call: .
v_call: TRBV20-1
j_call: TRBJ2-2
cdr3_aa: CSAKLDHGELFF
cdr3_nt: TGCAGTGCTAAGCTAGATCACGGGGAGCTGTTTTTT

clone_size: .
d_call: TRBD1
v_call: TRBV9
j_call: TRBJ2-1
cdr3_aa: CASSPEGALRNEQFF
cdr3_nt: TGTGCCAGCAGCCCAGAGGGGGCCCTTCGGAATGAGCAGTTCTTC

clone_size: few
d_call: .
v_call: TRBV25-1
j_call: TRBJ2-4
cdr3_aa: CASSDSGQFKNIQYF
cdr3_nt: TGTGCCAGCAGTGATTCGGGACAATTCAAAAACATTCAGTACTTC

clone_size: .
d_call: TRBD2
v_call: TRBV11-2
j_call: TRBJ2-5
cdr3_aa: CASSQIAGGPQETQYF
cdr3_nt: TGTGCCAGCAGCCAGATAGCGGGGGGGCCTCAGGAGACCCAGTACTTC

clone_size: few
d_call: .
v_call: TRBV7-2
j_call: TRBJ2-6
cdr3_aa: CASSLPAGSGANVLTF
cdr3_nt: TGTGCCAGCAGCCTGCCTGCGGGGTCTGGGGCCAACGTCCTGACTTTC

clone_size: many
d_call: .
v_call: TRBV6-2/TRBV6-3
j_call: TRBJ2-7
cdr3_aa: CASSYSVGTVTYEQYF
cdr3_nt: TGTGCCAGCAGTTACTCGGTTGGGACCGTGACCTACGAGCAGTACTTC

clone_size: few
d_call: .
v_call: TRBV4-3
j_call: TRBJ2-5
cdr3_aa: CASSLWAGSRGETQYF
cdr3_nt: TGCGCCAGCAGCCTCTGGGCGGGGAGCAGAGGGGAGACCCAGTACTTC

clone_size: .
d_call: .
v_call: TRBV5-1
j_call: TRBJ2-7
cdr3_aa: CASSLRRGRDEQYF
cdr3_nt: TGCGCCAGCAGCTTGCGGCGGGGGCGGGACGAGCAGTACTTC

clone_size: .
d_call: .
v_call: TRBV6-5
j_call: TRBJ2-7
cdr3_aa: CASRRGSGVYEQYF
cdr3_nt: TGTGCCAGCAGACGGGGCAGCGGCGTCTACGAGCAGTACTTC

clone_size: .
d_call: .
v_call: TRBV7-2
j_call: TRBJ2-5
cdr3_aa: CASRGAWETQYF
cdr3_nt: TGTGCCAGCAGGGGCGCGTGGGAGACCCAGTACTTC

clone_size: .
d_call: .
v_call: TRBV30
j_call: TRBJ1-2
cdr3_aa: CAWSVLEEEGYTF
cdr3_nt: TGTGCCTGGAGTGTACTGGAGGAGGAGGGCTACACCTTC

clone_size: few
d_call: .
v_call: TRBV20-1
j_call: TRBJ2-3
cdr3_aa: CSAPTGPRTDTQYF
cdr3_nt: TGCAGTGCCCCCACAGGTCCACGCACAGATACGCAGTATTTT

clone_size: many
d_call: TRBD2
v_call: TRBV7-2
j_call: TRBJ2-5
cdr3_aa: CASTSSQAGRYQETQYF
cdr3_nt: TGTGCCAGCACCTCTTCCCAAGCGGGGCGATATCAAGAGACCCAGTACTTC

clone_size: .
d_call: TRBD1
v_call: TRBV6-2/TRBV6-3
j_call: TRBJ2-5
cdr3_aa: CASKGQGASQETQYF
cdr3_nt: TGTGCCAGCAAAGGACAGGGGGCATCCCAAGAGACCCAGTACTTC

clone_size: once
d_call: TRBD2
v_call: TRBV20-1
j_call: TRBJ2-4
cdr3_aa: CSARLLAGGLGIQYF
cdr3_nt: TGCAGTGCTAGGTTATTAGCGGGGGGGCTCGGCATTCAGTACTTC

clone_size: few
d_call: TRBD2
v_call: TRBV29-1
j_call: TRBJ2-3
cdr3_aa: CSAQAGGPTDTQYF
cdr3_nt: TGCAGCGCCCAAGCGGGGGGGCCGACAGATACGCAGTATTTT

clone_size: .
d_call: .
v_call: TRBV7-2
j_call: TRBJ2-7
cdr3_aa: CASSRAVTPYEQYF
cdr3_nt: TGTGCCAGCAGCCGAGCTGTCACCCCCTACGAGCAGTACTTC

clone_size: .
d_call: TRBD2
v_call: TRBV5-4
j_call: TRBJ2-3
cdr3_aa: CASSHGSGIADTQYF
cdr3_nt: TGTGCCAGCAGCCACGGTAGCGGGATCGCAGATACGCAGTATTTT

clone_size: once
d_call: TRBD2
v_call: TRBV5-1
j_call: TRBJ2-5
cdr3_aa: CASSFGLALKQETQYF
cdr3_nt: TGCGCCAGCAGCTTCGGACTAGCTTTAAAACAAGAGACCCAGTACTTC

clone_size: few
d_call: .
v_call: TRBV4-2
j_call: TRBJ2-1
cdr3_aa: CASSQDPGANEQFF
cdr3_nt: TGTGCCAGCAGCCAAGATCCGGGGGCAAATGAGCAGTTCTTC

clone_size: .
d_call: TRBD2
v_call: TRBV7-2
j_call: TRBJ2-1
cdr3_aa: CASSLNPSGVAPYNEQFF
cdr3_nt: TGTGCCAGCAGCTTAAACCCTAGCGGGGTTGCCCCCTACAATGAGCAGTTCTTC

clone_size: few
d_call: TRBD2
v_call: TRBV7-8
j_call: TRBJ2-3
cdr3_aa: CASASGGAITDTQYF
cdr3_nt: TGTGCCAGCGCTAGCGGGGGGGCAATCACAGATACGCAGTATTTT

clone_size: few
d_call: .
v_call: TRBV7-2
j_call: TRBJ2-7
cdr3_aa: CASSLNGGVVRYEQYF
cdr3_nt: TGTGCCAGCAGCTTAAATGGCGGAGTCGTGAGGTACGAGCAGTACTTC

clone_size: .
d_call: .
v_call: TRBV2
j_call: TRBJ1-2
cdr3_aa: CASSGGTAREGYTF
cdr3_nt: TGTGCCAGCAGCGGCGGGACTGCCCGAGAGGGCTACACCTTC

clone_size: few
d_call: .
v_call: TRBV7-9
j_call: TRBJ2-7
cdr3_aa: CASSLRRGKNYEQYF
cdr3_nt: TGTGCCAGCAGCTTACGGAGGGGCAAGAACTACGAGCAGTACTTC

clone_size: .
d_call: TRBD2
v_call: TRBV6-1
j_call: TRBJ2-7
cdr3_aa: CATSRLAGGIHNEQYF
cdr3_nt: TGTGCCACTTCGAGACTAGCGGGGGGTATCCACAATGAGCAGTACTTC